This TCR beta chain was identified during a study of blood T cells in healthy people across ages. Study context: Every two T cells gave about one barcoded beta molecule via template switching.

CDR3 length equals 18 residues. Looked up from germline, CDR1 is MNHEY and CDR2 is SVGEGT. Trimming pared 2 bases from V and 0 bases from J, leaving 16 bases between. The table lists this clonotype with a few counts. Through a sample-barcoded 5' primer and a J-beta primer mix, a second PCR was run for 7 to 11 cycles. Each cDNA molecule was tagged by a template-switch adaptor that had 12 random nucleotides. Sequencing yielded, for each sample, at least 3 million paired-end reads carrying CDR3. One entry per CDR3 protein, called by TCRdb with MiXCR from the 5' RACE reads. The sample has 850,000 to 1,300,000 distinct CDR3 sequences, roughly 45% seen once.

The TCR originated in a woman between 55 and 75 years old in good health. Material: blood. The chain employs TRBV6-2 or TRBV6-3 and TRBJ2-2, with a weak D call TRBD1 (6 bases). CDR3 bases: TGTGCCAGCAGTTACGAGCTAGGACAGTCGCCGAACACCGGGGAGCTGTTTTTT. Amino acids: CASSYELGQSPNTGELFF.